Below, 2 T cell receptor beta chains from the same sample are listed, as sequenced in a study of OX40 agonist ivuxolimab in advanced cancers. Using immunoSEQ multiplex PCR, the repertoire was profiled, and TCRdb retains in-frame clones only, with some absent. Of under 55,000 clones in the sample, 70% to 90% were seen once. The sample was CD4+ or CD8+ T cells sorted from blood, taken in a trial of the OX40 agonist ivuxolimab. The source is an adult with an advanced solid tumor such as melanoma, head and neck, liver or kidney cancer.

V and J are TRBV29-1 and TRBJ2-7; TRBD2 aligns across 9 bases. CDR1 and CDR2 (germline): SQVTM, ANQGSEA. V was pared by 3 bases and J by 4 bases, with 4 bases of the junction left unmatched. This CDR3 has 13 residues. The CDR3 region is CSVEAGGRYEQYF. The CDR3 DNA reads as TGCAGCGTTGAGGCGGGGGGGCGATACGAGCAGTACTTC.

In its sample, this clone was seen a few times. V is TRBV5-3 and J is TRBJ2-1, with 9 bases fitting TRBD1. TRBV5-3 is an open reading frame, and its role is uncertain. Losses at the gene ends were 8 bases for V and 4 bases for J; bases not matched to a gene: 7. This CDR3 has 14 amino acids. The CDR3 DNA reads TGTGCCAGCATCAGGGACAGGGATTACAATGAGCAGTTCTTC. This codes for CASIRDRDYNEQFF.